The clone carrying this T cell receptor beta chain turned up a few times. CDR3 length: 19 amino acids. Germline V gives CDR1 SGHKS, CDR2 YYEKEE (reference sequence). After removal of 1 base from V and 0 bases from J, the junction contained 13 bases not matched to a gene. Primers used in a second PCR of roughly 6 to 12 cycles were a sample-barcoded 5' primer and a J-beta primer mix. TCRdb re-derived calls from the 5' RACE reads in MiXCR, one entry per CDR3 protein. Of 1.5 million to 2 million distinct CDR3 sequences listed, around 50% are singletons. This specimen comes from a study of blood T cells in healthy people across ages.

What was sequenced was blood. The receptor was derived from a woman aged 40 to 50 in good health. The chain recombines TRBV5-5 with TRBJ2-3; 8 bases align to TRBD1. For the CDR3, the DNA is TGTGCCAGCAGCTTGCCCTATTCTGACAGGGGCCATAGCACAGATACGCAGTATTTT. This codes for CASSLPYSDRGHSTDTQYF.